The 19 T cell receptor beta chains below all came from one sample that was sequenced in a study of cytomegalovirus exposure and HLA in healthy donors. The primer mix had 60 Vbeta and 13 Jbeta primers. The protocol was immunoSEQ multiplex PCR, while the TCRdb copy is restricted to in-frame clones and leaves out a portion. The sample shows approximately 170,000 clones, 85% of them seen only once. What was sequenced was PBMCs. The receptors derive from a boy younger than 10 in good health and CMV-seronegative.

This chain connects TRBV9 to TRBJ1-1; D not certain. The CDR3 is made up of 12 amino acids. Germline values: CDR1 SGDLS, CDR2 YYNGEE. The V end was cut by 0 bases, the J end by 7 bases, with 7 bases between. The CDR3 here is CASSVDGGEAFF. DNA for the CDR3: TGTGCCAGCAGCGTAGACGGAGGTGAAGCTTTCTTT.

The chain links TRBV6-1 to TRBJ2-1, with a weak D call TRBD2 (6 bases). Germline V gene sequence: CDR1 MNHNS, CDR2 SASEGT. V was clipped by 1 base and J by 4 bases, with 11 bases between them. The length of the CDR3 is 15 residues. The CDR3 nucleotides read TGTGCCAGCAGTGAAGGGGTAGCGGAGTACAATGAGCAGTTCTTC. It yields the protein CASSEGVAEYNEQFF.

The CDR3 DNA sequence: TGTGCCAGCAGGAGGGTAACTGAGAACACTGAAGCTTTCTTT. Its translation: CASRRVTENTEAFF. The rearrangement links TRBV28 to TRBJ1-1; unclear D gene. The V and J ends lost 6 bases and 1 base respectively, with 12 bases between them. CDR1 and CDR2 from the germline V gene are MDHEN and SYDVKM. The CDR3 has 14 amino acids.

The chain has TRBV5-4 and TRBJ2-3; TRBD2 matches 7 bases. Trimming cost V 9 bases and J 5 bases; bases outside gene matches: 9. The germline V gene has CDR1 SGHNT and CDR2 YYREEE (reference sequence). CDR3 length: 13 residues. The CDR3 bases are TGTGCCATACAGGCCCGGGGGGAAGATACGCAGTATTTT. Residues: CAIQARGEDTQYF.

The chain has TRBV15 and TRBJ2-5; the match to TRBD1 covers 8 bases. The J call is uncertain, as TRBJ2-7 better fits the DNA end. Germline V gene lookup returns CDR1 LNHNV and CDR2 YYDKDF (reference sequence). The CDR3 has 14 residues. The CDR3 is CATSSGRQGYEQYF. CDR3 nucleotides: TGTGCCACCAGCAGTGGCCGACAGGGGTACGAGCAGTACTTC.

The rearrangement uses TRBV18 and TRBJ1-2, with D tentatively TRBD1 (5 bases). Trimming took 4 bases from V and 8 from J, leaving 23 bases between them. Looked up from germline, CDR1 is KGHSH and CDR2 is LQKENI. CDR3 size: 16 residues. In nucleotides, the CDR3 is TGTGCCAGCTCACAATCGCCGGCCCCGACAGTAAAGGGCTACACCTTC. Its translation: CASSQSPAPTVKGYTF.

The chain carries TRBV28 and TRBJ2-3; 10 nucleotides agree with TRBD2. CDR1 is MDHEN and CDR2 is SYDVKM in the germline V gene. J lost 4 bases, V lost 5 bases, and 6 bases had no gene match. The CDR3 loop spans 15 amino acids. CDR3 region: CASSRSGRAADTQYF. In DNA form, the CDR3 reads TGTGCCAGCAGTCGGAGCGGGAGGGCTGCAGATACGCAGTATTTT.

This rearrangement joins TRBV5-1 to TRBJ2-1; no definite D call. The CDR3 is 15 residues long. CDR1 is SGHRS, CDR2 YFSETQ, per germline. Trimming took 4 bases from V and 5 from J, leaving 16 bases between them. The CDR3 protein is CASSVQETSNNEQFF. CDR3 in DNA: TGCGCCAGCAGCGTTCAGGAAACATCGAACAATGAGCAGTTCTTC.

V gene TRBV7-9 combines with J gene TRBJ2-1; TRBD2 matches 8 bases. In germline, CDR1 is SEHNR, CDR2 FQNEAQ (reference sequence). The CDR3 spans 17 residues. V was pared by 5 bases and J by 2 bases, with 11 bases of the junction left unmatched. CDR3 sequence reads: CASSRWGLAGPYNEQFF. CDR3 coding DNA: TGTGCCAGCAGCCGGTGGGGTCTAGCGGGCCCCTACAATGAGCAGTTCTTC.

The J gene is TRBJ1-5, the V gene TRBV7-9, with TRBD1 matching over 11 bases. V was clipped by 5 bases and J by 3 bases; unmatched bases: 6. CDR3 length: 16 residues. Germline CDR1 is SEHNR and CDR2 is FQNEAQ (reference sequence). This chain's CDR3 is CASSAGQGAFNQPQHF. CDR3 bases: TGTGCCAGCAGCGCCGGACAGGGGGCCTTCAATCAGCCCCAGCATTTT.

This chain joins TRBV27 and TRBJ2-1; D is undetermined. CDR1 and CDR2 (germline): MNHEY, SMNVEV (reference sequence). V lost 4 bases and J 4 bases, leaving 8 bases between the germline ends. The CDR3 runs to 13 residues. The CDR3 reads CASSSRNYNEQFF. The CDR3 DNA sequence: TGTGCCAGCAGTTCTAGAAATTACAATGAGCAGTTCTTC.

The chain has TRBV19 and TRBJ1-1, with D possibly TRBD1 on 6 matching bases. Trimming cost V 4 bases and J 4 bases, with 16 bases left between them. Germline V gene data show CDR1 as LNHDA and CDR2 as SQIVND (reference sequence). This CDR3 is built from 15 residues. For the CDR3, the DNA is TGTGCCAGTAGTAGAGCAGGGGTCATCAGCACTGAAGCTTTCTTT. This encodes CASSRAGVISTEAFF.

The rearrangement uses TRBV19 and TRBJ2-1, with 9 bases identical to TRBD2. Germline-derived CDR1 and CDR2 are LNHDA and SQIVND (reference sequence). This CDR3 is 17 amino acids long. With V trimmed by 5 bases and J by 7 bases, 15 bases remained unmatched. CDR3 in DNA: TGTGCCAGTAGTCGGGTTAGCGGGGGTTCTGAACGTAATGAGCAGTTCTTC. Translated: CASSRVSGGSERNEQFF. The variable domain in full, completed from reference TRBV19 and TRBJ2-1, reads DGGITQSPKYLFRKEGQNVTLSCEQNLNHDAMYWYRQDPGQGLRLIYYSQIVNDFQKGDIAEGYSVSREKKESFPLTVTSAQKNPTAFYLCASSRVSGGSERNEQFFGPGTRLTVL.

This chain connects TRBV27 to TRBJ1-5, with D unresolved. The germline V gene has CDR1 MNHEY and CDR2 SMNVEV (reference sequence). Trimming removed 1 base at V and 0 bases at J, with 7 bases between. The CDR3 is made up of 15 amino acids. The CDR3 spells CASSLWGDSNQPQHF. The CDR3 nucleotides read TGTGCCAGCAGTTTATGGGGAGATAGCAATCAGCCCCAGCATTTT.

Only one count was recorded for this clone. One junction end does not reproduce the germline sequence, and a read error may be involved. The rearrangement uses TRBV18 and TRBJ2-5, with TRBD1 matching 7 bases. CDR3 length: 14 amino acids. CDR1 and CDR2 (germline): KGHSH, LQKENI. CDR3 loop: CASSPQGIVETQYF. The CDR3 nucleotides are TGTGCCAGCTCTCCACAGGGGATTGTAGAGACCCAGTACTTC. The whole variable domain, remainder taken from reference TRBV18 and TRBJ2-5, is NAGVMQNPRHLVRRRGQEARLRCSPMKGHSHVYWYRQLPEEGLKFMVYLQKENIIDESGMPKERFSAEFPKEGPSILRIQQVVRGDSAAYFCASSPQGIVETQYFGPGTRLLVL.

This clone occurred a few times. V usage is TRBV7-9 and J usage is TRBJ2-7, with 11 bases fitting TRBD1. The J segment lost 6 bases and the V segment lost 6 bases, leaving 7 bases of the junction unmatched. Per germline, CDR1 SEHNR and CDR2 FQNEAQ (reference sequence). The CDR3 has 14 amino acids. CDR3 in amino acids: CASSPTGTGGEQYV. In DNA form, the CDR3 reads TGTGCCAGCAGTCCTACCGGGACAGGGGGCGAGCAGTACGTC.

For the CDR3, the DNA is TGTGCCTGGGCTAGGGGACAGCGAACCTACGAGCAGTACGTC. It yields the protein CAWARGQRTYEQYV. The gene calls are TRBV30 and TRBJ2-7, with 7 bases that match TRBD1. From germline, CDR1 is GTSNPN and CDR2 SVGIG (reference sequence). The V and J ends lost 5 bases and 2 bases, in that order; junction bases with no gene match: 9. This CDR3 is built from 14 residues.

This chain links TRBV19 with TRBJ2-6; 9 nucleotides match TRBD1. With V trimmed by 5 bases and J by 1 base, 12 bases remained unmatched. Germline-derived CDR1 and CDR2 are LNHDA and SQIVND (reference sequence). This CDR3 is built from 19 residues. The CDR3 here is CASSSAPTGGSSGANVLTF. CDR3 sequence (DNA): TGTGCCAGTAGTTCGGCCCCCACAGGGGGCTCGTCTGGGGCCAACGTCCTGACTTTC. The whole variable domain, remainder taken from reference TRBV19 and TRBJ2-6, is DGGITQSPKYLFRKEGQNVTLSCEQNLNHDAMYWYRQDPGQGLRLIYYSQIVNDFQKGDIAEGYSVSREKKESFPLTVTSAQKNPTAFYLCASSSAPTGGSSGANVLTFGAGSRLTVL.

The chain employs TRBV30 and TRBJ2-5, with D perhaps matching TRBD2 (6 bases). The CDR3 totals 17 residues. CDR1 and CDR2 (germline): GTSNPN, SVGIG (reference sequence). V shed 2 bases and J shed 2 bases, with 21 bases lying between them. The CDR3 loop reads CAWSQLGWGTPQETQYF. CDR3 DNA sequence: TGTGCCTGGAGTCAACTAGGTTGGGGGACTCCACAAGAGACCCAGTACTTC.